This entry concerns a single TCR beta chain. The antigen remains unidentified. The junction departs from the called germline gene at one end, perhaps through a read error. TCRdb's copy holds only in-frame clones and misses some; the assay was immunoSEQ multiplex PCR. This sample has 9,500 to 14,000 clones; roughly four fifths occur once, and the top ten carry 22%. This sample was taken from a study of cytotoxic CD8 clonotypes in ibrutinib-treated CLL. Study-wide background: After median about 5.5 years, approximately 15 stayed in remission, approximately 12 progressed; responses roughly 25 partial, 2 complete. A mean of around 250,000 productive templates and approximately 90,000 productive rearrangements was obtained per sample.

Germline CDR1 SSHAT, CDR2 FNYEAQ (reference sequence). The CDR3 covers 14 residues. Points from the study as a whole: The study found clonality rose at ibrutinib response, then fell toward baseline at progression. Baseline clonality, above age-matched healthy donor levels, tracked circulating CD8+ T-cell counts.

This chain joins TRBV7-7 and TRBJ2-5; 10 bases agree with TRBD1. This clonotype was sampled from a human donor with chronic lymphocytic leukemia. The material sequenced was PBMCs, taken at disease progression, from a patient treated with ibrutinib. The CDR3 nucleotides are TGTGCTAGCAGCCAGGGACAGGGGCAAGAGACCCAGTACTTC. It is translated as CASSQGQGQETQYF.